The sequence of this T cell receptor (beta chain) was determined in a study of graft-versus-host responses after intestinal transplantation. Study overall: After anti-thymocyte globulin induction, recipients took tacrolimus and steroids for around three years. Regarding the study as a whole: Detection of GvH clones occurred in recipient marrow, and some had their first appearance in ileum or blood.

For this clone: Its matching antigen is unknown.

This table comes from immunoSEQ multiplex PCR, and its TCRdb copy is limited to in-frame clones, with some not included. This table holds tens of thousands of clones, around 90% found once. Germline V gene lookup returns CDR1 SNHLY and CDR2 FYNNEI. CDR3 length equals 16 residues. Losses at the gene ends were 1 base for V and 2 bases for J; bases not matched to a gene: 5. This TCR was sampled from a human donor who was the organ donor for an intestinal transplant. This sample comprised unstimulated CD8+ T cells sorted from spleen or lymph node cells, obtained before transplant. The rearrangement joins TRBV2 to TRBJ2-1; 7 positions match TRBD1. The CDR3 protein is CASSEGGGPTYNEQFF. The CDR3 nucleotides read TGTGCCAGCAGTGAAGGAGGGGGCCCCACCTACAATGAGCAGTTCTTC.